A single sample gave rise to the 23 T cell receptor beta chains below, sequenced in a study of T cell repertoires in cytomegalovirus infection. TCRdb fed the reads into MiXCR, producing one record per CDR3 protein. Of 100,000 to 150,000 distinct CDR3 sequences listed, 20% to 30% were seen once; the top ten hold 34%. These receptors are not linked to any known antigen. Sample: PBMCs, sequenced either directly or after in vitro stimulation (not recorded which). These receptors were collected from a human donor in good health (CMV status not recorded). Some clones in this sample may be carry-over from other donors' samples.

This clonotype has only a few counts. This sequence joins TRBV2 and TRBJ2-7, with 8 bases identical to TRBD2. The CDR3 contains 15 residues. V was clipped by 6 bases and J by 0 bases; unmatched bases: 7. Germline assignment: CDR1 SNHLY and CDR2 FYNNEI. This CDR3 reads CASSPGLGFSYEQYV. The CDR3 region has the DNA TGTGCCAGCAGCCCGGGACTAGGATTCTCCTACGAGCAGTACGTC.

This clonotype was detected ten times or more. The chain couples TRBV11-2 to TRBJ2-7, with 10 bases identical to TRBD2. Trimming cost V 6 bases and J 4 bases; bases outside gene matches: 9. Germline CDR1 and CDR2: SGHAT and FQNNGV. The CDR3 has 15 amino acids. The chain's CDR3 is CASRTASGSLYEQYF. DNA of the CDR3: TGTGCCAGCAGGACGGCTAGCGGGAGTCTGTACGAGCAGTACTTC.

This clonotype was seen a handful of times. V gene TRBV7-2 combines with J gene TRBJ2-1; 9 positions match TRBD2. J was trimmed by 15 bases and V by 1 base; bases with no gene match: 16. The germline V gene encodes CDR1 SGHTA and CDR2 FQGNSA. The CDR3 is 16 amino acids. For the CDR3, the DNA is TGTGCCAGCAGCTTAGGAGGCGGGAGGGCTTCGGGTTTGTGGTTCTTC. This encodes CASSLGGGRASGLWFF.

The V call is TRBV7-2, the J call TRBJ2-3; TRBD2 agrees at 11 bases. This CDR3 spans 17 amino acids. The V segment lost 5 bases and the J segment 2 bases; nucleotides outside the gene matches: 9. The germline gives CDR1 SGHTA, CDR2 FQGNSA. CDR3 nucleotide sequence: TGTGCCAGCAGCGCCCGGACTAGCGGGCCTTTCACAGATACGCAGTATTTT. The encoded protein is CASSARTSGPFTDTQYF.

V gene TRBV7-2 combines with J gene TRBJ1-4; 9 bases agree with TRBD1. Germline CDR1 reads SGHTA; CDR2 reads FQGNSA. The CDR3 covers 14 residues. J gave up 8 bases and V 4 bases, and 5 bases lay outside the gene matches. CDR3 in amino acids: CASSSGQGDEKLFF. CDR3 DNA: TGTGCCAGCAGCTCGGGACAGGGTGACGAAAAACTGTTTTTT.

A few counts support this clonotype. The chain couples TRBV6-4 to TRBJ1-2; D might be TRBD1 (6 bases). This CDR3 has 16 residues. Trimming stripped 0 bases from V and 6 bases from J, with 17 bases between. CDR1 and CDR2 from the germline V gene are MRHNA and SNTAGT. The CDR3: CASSDSKGGRGNGYTF. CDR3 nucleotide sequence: TGTGCCAGCAGTGACTCGAAGGGGGGACGGGGGAATGGCTACACCTTC.

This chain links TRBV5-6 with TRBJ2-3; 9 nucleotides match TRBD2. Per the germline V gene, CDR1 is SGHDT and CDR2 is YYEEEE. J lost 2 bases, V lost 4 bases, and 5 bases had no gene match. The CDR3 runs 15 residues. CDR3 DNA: TGTGCCAGCAGCGACGGACTAGCGAACACAGATACGCAGTATTTT. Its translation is CASSDGLANTDTQYF.

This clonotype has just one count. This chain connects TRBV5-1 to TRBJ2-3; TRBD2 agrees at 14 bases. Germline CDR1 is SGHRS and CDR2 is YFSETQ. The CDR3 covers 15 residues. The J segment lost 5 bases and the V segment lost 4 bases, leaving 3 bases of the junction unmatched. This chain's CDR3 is CASSAGLAGVDTQYF. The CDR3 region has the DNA TGCGCCAGCAGCGCGGGACTAGCGGGGGTAGATACGCAGTATTTT.

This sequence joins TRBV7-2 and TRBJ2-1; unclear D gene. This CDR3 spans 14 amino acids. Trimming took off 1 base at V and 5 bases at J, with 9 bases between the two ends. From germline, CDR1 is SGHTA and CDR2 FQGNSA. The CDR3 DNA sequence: TGTGCCAGCAGCTTAGGCGTGCGGAACAATGAGCAGTTCTTC. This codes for CASSLGVRNNEQFF.

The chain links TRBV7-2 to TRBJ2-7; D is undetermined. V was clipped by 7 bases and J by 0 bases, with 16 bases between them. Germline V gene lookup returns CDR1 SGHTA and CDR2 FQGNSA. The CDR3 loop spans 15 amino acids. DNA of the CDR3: TGTGCCAGCAATGAAGAAGGCCGGAGCTCCTACGAGCAGTACTTC. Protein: CASNEEGRSSYEQYF.

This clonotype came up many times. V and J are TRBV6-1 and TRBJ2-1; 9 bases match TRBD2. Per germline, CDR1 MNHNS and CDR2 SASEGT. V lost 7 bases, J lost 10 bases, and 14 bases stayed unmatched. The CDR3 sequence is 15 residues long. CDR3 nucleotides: TGTGCCAGCATATTTGAGACTAGCGGAGCGGGGGAGCAGTTCTTC. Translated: CASIFETSGAGEQFF.

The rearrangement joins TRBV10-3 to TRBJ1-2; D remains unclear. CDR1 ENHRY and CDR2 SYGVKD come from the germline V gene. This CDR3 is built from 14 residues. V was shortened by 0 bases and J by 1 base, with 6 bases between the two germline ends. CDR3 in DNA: TGTGCCATCAGTGAGTCGTGGGTTAACTATGGCTACACCTTC. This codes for CAISESWVNYGYTF.

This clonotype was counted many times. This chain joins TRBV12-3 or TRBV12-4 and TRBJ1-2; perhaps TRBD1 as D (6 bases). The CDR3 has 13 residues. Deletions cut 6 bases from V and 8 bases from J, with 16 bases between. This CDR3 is CASSPTGLWGYTF. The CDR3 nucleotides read TGTGCCAGCAGCCCCACAGGGTTATGGGGCTACACCTTC.

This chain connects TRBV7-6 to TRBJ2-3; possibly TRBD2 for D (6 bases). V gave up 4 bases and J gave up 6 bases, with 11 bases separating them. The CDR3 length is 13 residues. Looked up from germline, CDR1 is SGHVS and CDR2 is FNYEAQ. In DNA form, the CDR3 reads TGTGCCAGCAGCTGGAGGGACGGGGATACGCAGTATTTT. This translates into CASSWRDGDTQYF.

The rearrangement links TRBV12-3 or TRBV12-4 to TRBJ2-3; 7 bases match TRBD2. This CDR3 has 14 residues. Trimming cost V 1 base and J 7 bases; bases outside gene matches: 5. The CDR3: CASSLVGGPNTQYF. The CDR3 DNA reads TGTGCCAGCAGTTTAGTGGGAGGGCCAAATACGCAGTATTTT.

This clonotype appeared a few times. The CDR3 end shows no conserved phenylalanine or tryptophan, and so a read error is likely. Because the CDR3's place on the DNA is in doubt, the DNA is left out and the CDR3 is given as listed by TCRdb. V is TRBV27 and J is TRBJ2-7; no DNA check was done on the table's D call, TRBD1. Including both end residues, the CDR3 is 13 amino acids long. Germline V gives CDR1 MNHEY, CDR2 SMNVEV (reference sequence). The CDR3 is CASSSPYNGQPWL.

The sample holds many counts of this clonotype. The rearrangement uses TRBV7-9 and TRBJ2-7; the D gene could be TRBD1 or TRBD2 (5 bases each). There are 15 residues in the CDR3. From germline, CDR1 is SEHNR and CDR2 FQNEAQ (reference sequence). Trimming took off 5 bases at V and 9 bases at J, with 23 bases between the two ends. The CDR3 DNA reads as TGTGCCAGCAGCCTGGGTACGGGGCTAGCTGAAGGGCAGTACGTC. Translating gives CASSLGTGLAEGQYV.

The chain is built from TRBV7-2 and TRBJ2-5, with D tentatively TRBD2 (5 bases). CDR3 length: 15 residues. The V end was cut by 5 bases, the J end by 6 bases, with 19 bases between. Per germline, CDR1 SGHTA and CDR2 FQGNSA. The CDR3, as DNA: TGTGCCAGCAGCCACCTCGCCCGGGATTTGCAGACCCAGTACTTC. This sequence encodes CASSHLARDLQTQYF.

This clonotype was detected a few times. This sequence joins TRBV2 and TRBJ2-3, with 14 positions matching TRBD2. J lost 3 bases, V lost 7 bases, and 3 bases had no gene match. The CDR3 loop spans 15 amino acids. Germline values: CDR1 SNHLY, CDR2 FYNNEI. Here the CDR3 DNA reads TGTGCCAGCACGGGACTAGCGGGAGTGACAGATACGCAGTATTTT. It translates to CASTGLAGVTDTQYF.

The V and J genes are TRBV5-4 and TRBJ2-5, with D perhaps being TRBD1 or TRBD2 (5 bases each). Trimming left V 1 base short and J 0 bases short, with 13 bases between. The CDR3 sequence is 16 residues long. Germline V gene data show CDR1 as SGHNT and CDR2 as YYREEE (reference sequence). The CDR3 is CASSLSRDLYQETQYF. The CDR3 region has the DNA TGTGCCAGCAGCTTGAGCAGGGACCTTTACCAAGAGACCCAGTACTTC.

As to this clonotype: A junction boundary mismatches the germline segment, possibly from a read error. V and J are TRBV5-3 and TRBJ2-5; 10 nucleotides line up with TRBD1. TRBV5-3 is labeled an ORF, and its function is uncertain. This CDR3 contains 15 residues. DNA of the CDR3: TGTGCCAGCAGCTTGGGACAGGGGACGCAAGAGACCCAGTACTTC. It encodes CASSLGQGTQETQYF.

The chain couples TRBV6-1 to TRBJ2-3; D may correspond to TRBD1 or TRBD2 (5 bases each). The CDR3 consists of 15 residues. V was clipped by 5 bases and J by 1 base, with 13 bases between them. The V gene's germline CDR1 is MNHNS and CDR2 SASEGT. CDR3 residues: CASSQRGGGTDTQYF. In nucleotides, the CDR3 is TGTGCCAGCAGTCAACGGGGCGGTGGCACAGATACGCAGTATTTT.

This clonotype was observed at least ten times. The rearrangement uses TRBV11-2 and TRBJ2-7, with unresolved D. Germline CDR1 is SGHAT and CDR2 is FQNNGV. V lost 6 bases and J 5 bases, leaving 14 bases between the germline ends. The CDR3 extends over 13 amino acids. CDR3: CASSSGLRHEQYF. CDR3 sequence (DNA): TGTGCCAGCAGTTCGGGTCTTCGGCACGAGCAGTACTTC.